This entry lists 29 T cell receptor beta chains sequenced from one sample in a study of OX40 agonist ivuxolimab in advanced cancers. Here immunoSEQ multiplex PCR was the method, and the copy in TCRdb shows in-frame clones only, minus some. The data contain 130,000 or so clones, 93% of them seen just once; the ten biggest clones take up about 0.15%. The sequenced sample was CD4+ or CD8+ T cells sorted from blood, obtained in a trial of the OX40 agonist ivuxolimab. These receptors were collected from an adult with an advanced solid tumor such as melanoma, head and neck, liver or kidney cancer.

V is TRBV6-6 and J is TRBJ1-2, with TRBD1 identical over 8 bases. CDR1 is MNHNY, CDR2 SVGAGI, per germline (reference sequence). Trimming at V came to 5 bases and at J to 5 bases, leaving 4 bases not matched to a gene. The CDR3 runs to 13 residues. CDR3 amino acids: CASSPRGPYGYTF. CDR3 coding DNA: TGTGCCAGCAGTCCCAGGGGGCCTTATGGCTACACCTTC.

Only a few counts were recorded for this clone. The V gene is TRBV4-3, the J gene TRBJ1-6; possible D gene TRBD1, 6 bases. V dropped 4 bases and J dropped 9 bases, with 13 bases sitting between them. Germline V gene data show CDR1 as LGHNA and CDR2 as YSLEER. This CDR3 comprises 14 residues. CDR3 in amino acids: CASSRLQGTSPLHF. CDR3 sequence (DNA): TGCGCCAGCAGCCGACTTCAGGGGACTTCACCCCTCCACTTT.

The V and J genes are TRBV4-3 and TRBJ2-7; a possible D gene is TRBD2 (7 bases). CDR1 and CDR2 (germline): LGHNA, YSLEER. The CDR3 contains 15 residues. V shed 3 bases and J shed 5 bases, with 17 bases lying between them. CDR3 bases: TGCGCCAGCAGCCAGGGGGGGCCCACAGGGAACGAGCAGTACTTC. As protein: CASSQGGPTGNEQYF.

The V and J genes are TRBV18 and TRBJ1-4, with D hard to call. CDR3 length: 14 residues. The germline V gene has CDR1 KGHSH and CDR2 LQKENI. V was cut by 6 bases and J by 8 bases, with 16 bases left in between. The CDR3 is CASSPAVTFEKLFF. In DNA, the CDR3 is TGTGCCAGCTCTCCGGCAGTCACGTTCGAAAAACTGTTTTTT.

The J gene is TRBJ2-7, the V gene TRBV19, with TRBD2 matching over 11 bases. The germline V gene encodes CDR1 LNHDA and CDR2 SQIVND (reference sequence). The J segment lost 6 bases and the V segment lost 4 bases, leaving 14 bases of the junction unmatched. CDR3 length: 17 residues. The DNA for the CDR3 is TGTGCCAGTAGTACCCCCGGACTAGCGGGCCCAAACGGCGAGCAGTACTTC. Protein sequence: CASSTPGLAGPNGEQYF.

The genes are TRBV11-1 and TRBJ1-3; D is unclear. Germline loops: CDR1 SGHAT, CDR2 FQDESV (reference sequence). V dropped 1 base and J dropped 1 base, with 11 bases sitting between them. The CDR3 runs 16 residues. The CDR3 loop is CASSLVTGSSGNTIYF. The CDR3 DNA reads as TGTGCCAGCAGCTTAGTCACGGGATCTTCTGGAAACACCATATATTTT.

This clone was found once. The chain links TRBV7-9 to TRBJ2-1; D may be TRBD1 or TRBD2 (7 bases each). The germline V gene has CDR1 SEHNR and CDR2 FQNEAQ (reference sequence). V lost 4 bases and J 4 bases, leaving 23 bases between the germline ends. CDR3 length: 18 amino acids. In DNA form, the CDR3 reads TGTGCCAGCAGCTCGGAGGGGGCGATTTCGGGAGGTTACAATGAGCAGTTCTTC. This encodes CASSSEGAISGGYNEQFF.

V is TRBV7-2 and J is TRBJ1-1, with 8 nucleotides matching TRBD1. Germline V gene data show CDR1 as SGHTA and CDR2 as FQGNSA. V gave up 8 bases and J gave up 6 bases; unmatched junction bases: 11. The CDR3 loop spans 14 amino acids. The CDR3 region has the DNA TGTGCCAGCTTCCGGACAGGGATCTTCTCTGAAGCTTTCTTT. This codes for CASFRTGIFSEAFF.

In DNA, the CDR3 is TGTGCCAGCAGCGTAACGGGCGCGAACACCGGGGAGCTGTTTTTT. It encodes CASSVTGANTGELFF. The chain combines TRBV7-2 with TRBJ2-2, with D unclear. This CDR3 region has 15 residues. V was clipped by 5 bases and J by 0 bases, with 10 bases between them. CDR1 and CDR2 (germline): SGHTA, FQGNSA.

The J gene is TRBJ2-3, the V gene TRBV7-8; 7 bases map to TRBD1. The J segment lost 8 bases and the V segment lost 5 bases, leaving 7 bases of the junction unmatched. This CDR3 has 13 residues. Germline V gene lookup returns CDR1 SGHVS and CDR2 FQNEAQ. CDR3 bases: TGTGCCAGCAGCGGTAGACAGGGCCTTACGCAGTATTTT. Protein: CASSGRQGLTQYF.

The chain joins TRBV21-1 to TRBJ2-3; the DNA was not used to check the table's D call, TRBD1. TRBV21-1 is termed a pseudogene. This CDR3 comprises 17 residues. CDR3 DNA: TGTGCCAGCAGAGACACCGTAGAAGGGGGCGACACAGATACGCAGTATTTT. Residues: CASRDTVEGGDTDTQYF.

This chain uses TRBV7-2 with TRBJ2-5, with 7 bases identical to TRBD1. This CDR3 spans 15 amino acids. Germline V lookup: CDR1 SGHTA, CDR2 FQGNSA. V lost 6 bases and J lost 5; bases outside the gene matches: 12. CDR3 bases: TGTGCCAGCAGTAATAAACAGGGGAGCTATGAGACCCAGTACTTC. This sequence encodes CASSNKQGSYETQYF.

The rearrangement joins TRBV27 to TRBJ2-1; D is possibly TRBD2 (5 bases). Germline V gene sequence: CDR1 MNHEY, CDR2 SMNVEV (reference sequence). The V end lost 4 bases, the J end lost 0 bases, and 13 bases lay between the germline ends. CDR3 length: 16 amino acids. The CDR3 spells CASSSRGQSSYNEQFF. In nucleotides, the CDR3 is TGTGCCAGCAGTTCCCGCGGGCAGAGCTCCTACAATGAGCAGTTCTTC.

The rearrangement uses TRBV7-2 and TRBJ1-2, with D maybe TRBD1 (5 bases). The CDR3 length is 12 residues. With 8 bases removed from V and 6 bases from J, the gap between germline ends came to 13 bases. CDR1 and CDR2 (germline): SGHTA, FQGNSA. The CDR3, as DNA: TGTGCCAGCTTGGGGGGAAGGCATGGCTACACCTTC. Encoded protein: CASLGGRHGYTF.

CDR3 nucleotides: TGTGCCAGCAGCTTAGTTAGTCTCCCGGAAGAGACCCAGTACTTC. Translated: CASSLVSLPEETQYF. This chain connects TRBV7-6 to TRBJ2-5, with D unresolved. Trimming pared 1 base from V and 3 bases from J, leaving 12 bases between. The germline V gene has CDR1 SGHVS and CDR2 FNYEAQ. CDR3 length: 15 residues.

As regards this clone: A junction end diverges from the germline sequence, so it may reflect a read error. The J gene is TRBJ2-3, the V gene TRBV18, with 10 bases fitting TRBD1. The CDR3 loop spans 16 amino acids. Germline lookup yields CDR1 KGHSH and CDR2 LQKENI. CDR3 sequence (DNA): TGTGCCAGCTCCCCACCGGGACAGGGGCCCGCCGGGACGCAGTATTTT. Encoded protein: CASSPPGQGPAGTQYF.

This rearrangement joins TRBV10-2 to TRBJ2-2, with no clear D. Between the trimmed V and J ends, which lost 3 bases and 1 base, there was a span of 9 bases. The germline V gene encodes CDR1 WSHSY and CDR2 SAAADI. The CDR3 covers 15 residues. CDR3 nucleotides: TGCGCCAGCAGTGAAGTCAGAAAGAACACCGGGGAGCTGTTTTTT. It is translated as CASSEVRKNTGELFF.

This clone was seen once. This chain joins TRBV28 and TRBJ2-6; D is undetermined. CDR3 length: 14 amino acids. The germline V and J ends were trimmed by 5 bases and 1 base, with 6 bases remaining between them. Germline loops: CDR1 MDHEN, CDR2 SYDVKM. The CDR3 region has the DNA TGTGCCAGCAGTGTGAGTTCTGGGGCCAACGTCCTGACTTTC. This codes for CASSVSSGANVLTF.

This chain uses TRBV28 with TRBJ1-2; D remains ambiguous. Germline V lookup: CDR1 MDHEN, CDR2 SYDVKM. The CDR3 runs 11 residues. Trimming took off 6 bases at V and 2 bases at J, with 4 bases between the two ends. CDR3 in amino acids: CASRQNYGYTF. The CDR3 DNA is TGTGCCAGCAGACAGAACTATGGCTACACCTTC.

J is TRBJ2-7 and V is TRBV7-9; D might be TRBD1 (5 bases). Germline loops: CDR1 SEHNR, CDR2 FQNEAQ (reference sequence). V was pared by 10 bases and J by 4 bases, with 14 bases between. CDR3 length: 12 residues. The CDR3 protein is CATGHSTYEQYF. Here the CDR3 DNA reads TGTGCCACCGGACATTCAACGTACGAGCAGTACTTC.

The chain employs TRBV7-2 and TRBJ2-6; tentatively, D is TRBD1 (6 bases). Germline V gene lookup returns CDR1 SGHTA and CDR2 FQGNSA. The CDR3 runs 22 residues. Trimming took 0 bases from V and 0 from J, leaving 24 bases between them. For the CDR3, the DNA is TGTGCCAGCAGCTTAGCAACATGGGGGCTAACAGGGCCGAGCTCTGGGGCCAACGTCCTGACTTTC. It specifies CASSLATWGLTGPSSGANVLTF.

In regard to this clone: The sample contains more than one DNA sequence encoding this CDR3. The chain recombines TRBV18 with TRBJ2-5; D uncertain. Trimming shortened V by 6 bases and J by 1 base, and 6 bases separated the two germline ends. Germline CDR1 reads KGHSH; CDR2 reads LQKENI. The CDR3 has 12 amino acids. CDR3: CASSPVQETQYF. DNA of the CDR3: TGTGCCAGCTCGCCAGTCCAAGAGACCCAGTACTTC. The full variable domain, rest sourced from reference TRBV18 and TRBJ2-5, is NAGVMQNPRHLVRRRGQEARLRCSPMKGHSHVYWYRQLPEEGLKFMVYLQKENIIDESGMPKERFSAEFPKEGPSILRIQQVVRGDSAAYFCASSPVQETQYFGPGTRLLVL.

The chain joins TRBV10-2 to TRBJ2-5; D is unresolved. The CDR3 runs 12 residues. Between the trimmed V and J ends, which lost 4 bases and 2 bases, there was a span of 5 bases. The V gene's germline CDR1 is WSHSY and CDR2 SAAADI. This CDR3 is CASSVGQETQYF. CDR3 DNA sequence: TGCGCCAGCAGTGTTGGACAAGAGACCCAGTACTTC.

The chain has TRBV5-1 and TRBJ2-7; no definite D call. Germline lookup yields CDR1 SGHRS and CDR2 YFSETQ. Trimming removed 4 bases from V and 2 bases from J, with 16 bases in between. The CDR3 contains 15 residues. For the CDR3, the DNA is TGCGCCAGCAGCCCAACCGGGTCCGACCCCTACGAGCAGTACTTC. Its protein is CASSPTGSDPYEQYF.

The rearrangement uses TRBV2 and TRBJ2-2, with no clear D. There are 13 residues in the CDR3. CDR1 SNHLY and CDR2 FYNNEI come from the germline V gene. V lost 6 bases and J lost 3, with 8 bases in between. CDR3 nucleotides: TGTGCCAGCAGCTCCTTGGACACCGGGGAGCTGTTTTTT. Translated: CASSSLDTGELFF.

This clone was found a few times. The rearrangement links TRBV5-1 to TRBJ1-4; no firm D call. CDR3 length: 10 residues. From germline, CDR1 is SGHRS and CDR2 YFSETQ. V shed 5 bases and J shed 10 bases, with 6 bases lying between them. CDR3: CASRSGKLFF. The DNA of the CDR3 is TGCGCCAGCAGGTCTGGAAAACTGTTTTTT.

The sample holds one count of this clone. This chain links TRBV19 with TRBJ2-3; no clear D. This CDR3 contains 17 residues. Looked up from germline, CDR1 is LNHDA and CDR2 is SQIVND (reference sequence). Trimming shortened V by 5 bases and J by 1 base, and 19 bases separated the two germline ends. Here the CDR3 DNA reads TGTGCCAGTAGTCCACGAGACTCCTCTGCCGGCACAGATACGCAGTATTTT. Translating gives CASSPRDSSAGTDTQYF.

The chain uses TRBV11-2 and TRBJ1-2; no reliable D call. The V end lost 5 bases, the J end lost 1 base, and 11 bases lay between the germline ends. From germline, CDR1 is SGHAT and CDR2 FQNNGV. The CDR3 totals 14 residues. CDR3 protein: CASSIRSYNYGYTF. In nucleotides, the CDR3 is TGTGCCAGCAGCATTCGCAGCTATAACTATGGCTACACCTTC.

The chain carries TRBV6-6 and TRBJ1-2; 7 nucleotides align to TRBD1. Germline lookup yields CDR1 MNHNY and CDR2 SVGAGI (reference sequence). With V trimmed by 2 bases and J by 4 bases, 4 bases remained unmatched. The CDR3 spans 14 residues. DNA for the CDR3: TGTGCCAGCAGTTACGTGGACAGGAGCTATGGCTACACCTTC. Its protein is CASSYVDRSYGYTF.